The 11 T cell receptor beta chains presented below share a single source sample, sequenced in a study of blood T cell repertoires in COVID-19. Produced via immunoSEQ multiplex PCR; TCRdb's table is partial and in-frame only. In the table there are under 300,000 clones, roughly 84% of which are singletons. Sequencing was carried out using peripheral blood. Receptors were obtained from a man aged 40-55 years who had recovered from COVID-19.

The chain has TRBV5-6 and TRBJ1-4, with D unresolved. V gave up 4 bases and J gave up 8 bases, with 15 bases separating them. Germline V lookup: CDR1 SGHDT, CDR2 YYEEEE. The CDR3 is 14 amino acids. The CDR3 spells CASSPLLTTEKLFF. CDR3 in DNA: TGTGCCAGCAGCCCGCTCCTTACGACAGAAAAACTGTTTTTT.

The chain employs TRBV7-9 and TRBJ2-5; D is unresolved. This CDR3 has 12 amino acids. The V gene's germline CDR1 is SEHNR and CDR2 FQNEAQ (reference sequence). Between the trimmed V and J ends, which lost 4 bases and 2 bases, there was a span of 5 bases. The CDR3 DNA is TGTGCCAGCAGCTGGCTTCAAGAGACCCAGTACTTC. Protein sequence: CASSWLQETQYF.

The chain employs TRBV2 and TRBJ2-5; 7 bases line up with TRBD1. J gave up 4 bases and V 2 bases, and 7 bases lay outside the gene matches. The germline CDR1 and CDR2 sequences are SNHLY and FYNNEI. CDR3 length: 15 amino acids. CDR3 DNA sequence: TGTGCCAGCAGTGAATACAGGGGCCGTAGAGAGACCCAGTACTTC. Translating it yields CASSEYRGRRETQYF.

The chain employs TRBV28 and TRBJ1-5; 9 bases map to TRBD1. Losses at the gene ends were 5 bases for V and 5 bases for J; bases not matched to a gene: 4. This CDR3 contains 14 residues. Germline V CDR1 and CDR2: MDHEN, SYDVKM. CDR3 protein: CASSPWTGDQPQHF. In DNA form, the CDR3 reads TGTGCCAGCAGTCCGTGGACAGGGGATCAGCCCCAGCATTTT.

V usage is TRBV24-1 and J usage is TRBJ2-2, with TRBD1 matching over 7 bases. CDR3 length: 16 residues. Germline V gives CDR1 KGHDR, CDR2 SFDVKD. J was trimmed by 2 bases and V by 4 bases; bases with no gene match: 6. CDR3 amino acids: CATSEDRAPNTGELFF. CDR3 coding DNA: TGTGCCACCAGTGAAGACAGGGCTCCCAACACCGGGGAGCTGTTTTTT.

CDR3 amino acids: CASSVGRWTDTQYF. In nucleotides, the CDR3 is TGTGCCAGCAGCGTCGGCAGGTGGACAGATACGCAGTATTTT. J is TRBJ2-3 and V is TRBV9; D is ambiguous. CDR1 SGDLS and CDR2 YYNGEE come from the germline V gene. The germline V and J ends were trimmed by 2 bases and 3 bases, with 10 bases remaining between them. The CDR3 has 14 residues.

The rearrangement uses TRBV7-9 and TRBJ2-3; tentatively, D is TRBD2 (6 bases). V lost 5 bases and J lost 2, with 14 bases in between. CDR1 is SEHNR, CDR2 FQNEAQ, per germline (reference sequence). The CDR3 spans 15 residues. For the CDR3, the DNA is TGTGCCAGCAGCGCCGCGGGGATCTCCACAGATACGCAGTATTTT. Its translation is CASSAAGISTDTQYF. Full variable domain (outside the CDR3, taken from reference TRBV7-9 and TRBJ2-3): DTGVSQNPRHKITKRGQNVTFRCDPISEHNRLYWYRQTLGQGPEFLTYFQNEAQLEKSRLLSDRFSAERPKGSFSTLEIQRTEQGDSAMYLCASSAAGISTDTQYFGPGTRLTVL.

This clone occurred once. Other DNA sequences within the sample encode an identical CDR3. The gene calls are TRBV5-1 and TRBJ2-1, with TRBD1 matching over 8 bases. V trimming: 2 bases; J trimming: 7 bases; junction bases outside the gene matches: 8. CDR3 length: 15 amino acids. Germline V gene lookup returns CDR1 SGHRS and CDR2 YFSETQ. The CDR3 nucleotides are TGCGCCAGCAGCTTATCCCCAGGGGGCATAAATGAGCAGTTCTTC. It yields the protein CASSLSPGGINEQFF.

This chain links TRBV5-1 with TRBJ1-1, with a weak D call TRBD1 (5 bases). The CDR3 is 15 amino acids. Trimming removed 2 bases from V and 0 bases from J, with 11 bases in between. CDR1 and CDR2 from the germline V gene are SGHRS and YFSETQ. The CDR3 bases are TGCGCCAGCAGCTTCAATGGGGGGATGAACACTGAAGCTTTCTTT. Protein sequence: CASSFNGGMNTEAFF.

The rearrangement links TRBV5-4 to TRBJ1-4; 8 bases are shared with TRBD1. The CDR3 runs to 13 residues. Germline V lookup: CDR1 SGHNT, CDR2 YYREEE (reference sequence). V shed 5 bases and J 8 bases; nucleotides not matched to a gene: 5. The CDR3 nucleotides read TGTGCCAGCAGGGCCACAGGGGGGGAAAAACTGTTTTTT. This translates into CASRATGGEKLFF. Full variable domain (missing parts from reference TRBV5-4 and TRBJ1-4): ETGVTQSPTHLIKTRGQQVTLRCSSQSGHNTVSWYQQALGQGPQFIFQYYREEENGRGNFPPRFSGLQFPNYSSELNVNALELDDSALYLCASRATGGEKLFFGSGTQLSVL.

The chain employs TRBV7-8 and TRBJ1-2; 7 bases line up with TRBD1. Germline CDR1 is SGHVS and CDR2 is FQNEAQ. V was clipped by 4 bases and J by 0 bases; unmatched bases: 8. The CDR3 contains 16 residues. Written as DNA, the CDR3 is TGTGCCAGCAGCTCCCGGGGGACAGCGGCTAACTATGGCTACACCTTC. Protein product: CASSSRGTAANYGYTF.